A selection of T cell receptor beta chains follows, all from one sample in a study of shared clonotypes between healthy human individuals. Libraries were prepared by immunoSEQ multiplex PCR; TCRdb keeps only in-frame clonotypes and omits some of them. The data hold around 1.9 million clones, with approximately 94% observed a single time. The sample taken for sequencing was naive CD8+ T cells from PBMCs. The origin of the receptors is a man younger than 30 in good health. Some clones in this sample may be carry-over from other donors' samples. Both conserved end residues are trimmed from each CDR3. Size is omitted from some rows. Given values are once, few, many or a class for expanded clones.

size,J,V,CDR3
.,TRBJ2-5,TRBV4-1,ASSQVTGPQETQY
.,TRBJ2-7,TRBV9,ASSTQGQGKSGEQY
.,TRBJ1-2,TRBV6-5,ASGLQGNYYGYT
.,TRBJ2-7,TRBV7-9,ATRGGSSYEQY
.,TRBJ1-1,TRBV28,ASSFRDRGTEAF
.,TRBJ2-7,TRBV6-1,ASREGLAATYEQY
once,TRBJ2-7,TRBV4-2,ASSLGQAVGVLGEQY
.,TRBJ2-1,TRBV28,ASSFPDNEQF
.,TRBJ2-7,TRBV7-9,ASSPNWGGGSKY
.,TRBJ2-7,TRBV5-4,ASSWRTGAVEQY
.,TRBJ2-7,TRBV13,ASSPGQNHYEQY
.,TRBJ2-7,TRBV19,ASSIRGPGTGDYEQY
.,TRBJ1-4,TRBV5-8,ASSLRTGGVSPGEKLF
.,TRBJ2-4,TRBV11-2,ASSPTGLAGGTAKNIQY
.,TRBJ2-1,TRBV27,ASRTTSGSGEQF
.,TRBJ1-5,TRBV4-2,ASSQGTANQPQH
.,TRBJ2-1,TRBV9,ASSARTSGTPSDEQF
.,TRBJ2-6,TRBV7-9,ASSLGVTGANVLT
.,TRBJ2-7,TRBV10-2,ASSEDVLPYEQY
once,TRBJ2-7,TRBV27,ASSPSPGTGVYEQY
.,TRBJ2-1,TRBV28,ASSTPREGVYNEQF
.,TRBJ1-1,TRBV19,ASSTGQLNTEAF
few,TRBJ1-1,TRBV7-9,ASSLLRTGNTEAF
.,TRBJ2-7,TRBV6-6,ASSYSRSHEQY
.,TRBJ2-2,TRBV6-4,ASSEDSFANTGELF
once,TRBJ1-3,TRBV29-1,SVEEDGFSGNTIY
.,TRBJ1-4,TRBV7-9,ASSSNTGTATNEKLF
.,TRBJ2-7,TRBV5-1,ASSLGREVDEQY
.,TRBJ2-3,TRBV5-6,ASSSGLAVNTDTQY
.,TRBJ1-6,TRBV29-1,SVEIGNSPLH
.,TRBJ1-2,TRBV27,ASSSRADKYYT
.,TRBJ1-1,TRBV27,ATSGGVEAF
.,TRBJ2-1,TRBV6-1,ASSEFPGLAGREQF
.,TRBJ2-1,TRBV12-5,ASRTGSNEQF
.,TRBJ2-3,TRBV7-9,ASSGLTSVMFGTDTQY
.,TRBJ1-1,TRBV5-6,ASSADRAYTEAF
.,TRBJ2-7,TRBV4-1,ASSHRTGGTYEQY
.,TRBJ1-5,TRBV15,ATSRQGQGAAQPQH
.,TRBJ2-1,TRBV9,ASSMISGAEQF
.,TRBJ2-7,TRBV28,ASSSRTGSYEQY
.,TRBJ2-1,TRBV27,ASRSYGRTYNEQF
.,TRBJ2-1,TRBV7-8,ASSPHGTSGEQF
.,TRBJ2-4,TRBV7-6,ASSRGQGPNIQY
.,TRBJ1-2,TRBV4-3,ASSPENVAHTEDYGYT
.,TRBJ2-5,TRBV13,ASSRQGGRETQY
once,TRBJ1-2,TRBV5-6,ASSPRDRVNYGYT
.,TRBJ2-7,TRBV5-6,ASSLRLAYEQY
.,TRBJ1-1,TRBV28,ASSYGTPNTEAF
few,TRBJ1-1,TRBV4-1,ASSQKIGQFSEAF
.,TRBJ2-3,TRBV7-9,ASSTTGEQY
.,TRBJ2-1,TRBV11-3,ASSLGPSGSDEQF
once,TRBJ1-1,TRBV6-5,ASSYWDSMNTEAF
.,TRBJ2-7,TRBV4-1,ASSQGGAGPYEQY
.,TRBJ2-1,TRBV19,ASSIRYNEQF
.,TRBJ1-5,TRBV16,ASSPGTRGYQPQH